This entry describes one T cell receptor (beta chain). The V gene lost 1 base and the J gene lost 4 bases, with 9 bases spanning the gap. Germline CDR1 and CDR2: SGHRS and YFSETQ. The CDR3 runs to 13 residues. These data originate in a study of tumour-infiltrating T cells in Burkitt lymphoma. Study information: The Burkitt lymphoma cohort spanned all epidemiological subtypes.

Assay: immunoSEQ multiplex PCR; the TCRdb copy retains only in-frame clones and omits some. In the table there are 3,900 or so clones, more than 13% of which are singletons. Material: tumor tissue. This sequence originates from a human donor with Burkitt lymphoma. The V and J genes are TRBV5-1 and TRBJ2-7, with D possibly TRBD1 on 6 matching bases. The CDR3 region has the DNA TGCGCCAGCAGCTTGAACAGGGCTTACGAGCAGTACTTC. It codes for CASSLNRAYEQYF.